This is a list of T cell receptor beta chains from one sample in a study of OX40 agonist ivuxolimab in advanced cancers. Some clones are missing from TCRdb's copy, which holds only in-frame ones; the method was immunoSEQ multiplex PCR. The table lists around 50,000 clones, about 89% of them singletons. The source was CD4+ or CD8+ T cells sorted from blood, collected in a trial of the OX40 agonist ivuxolimab. Receptors originate from an adult with an advanced solid tumor such as melanoma, head and neck, liver or kidney cancer. The conserved cysteine and the conserved F or W are not part of the CDR3 here. The size of a clone is reported for some rows only, either as once, few or many, or as a class for expanded clones.

abundance	v_gene	j_gene	CDR3aa
NA	TRBV11-2	TRBJ2-1	ASSLVQGPYNEQF
NA	TRBV27	TRBJ2-1	ASSLGRGPYNEQF
NA	TRBV6-5	TRBJ1-1	ASSPGENTEAF
NA	TRBV29-1	TRBJ2-1	SVEIWTINEQF
NA	TRBV11-2	TRBJ2-7	ASSPGQGAYEQY
NA	TRBV5-5	TRBJ1-2	ASSIRTGVGGYT
NA	TRBV9	TRBJ2-1	ASSVESGGYNEQF
NA	TRBV7-8	TRBJ2-7	ASSLFPTSGFGNEQY
NA	TRBV29-1	TRBJ2-1	SVPPGLAAGGQF
NA	TRBV28	TRBJ2-2	ASSSYFIGTSGLGGTGELF
NA	TRBV18	TRBJ2-1	ASSPPRTTSENEQF
NA	TRBV6-5	TRBJ1-6	ASSYDSGTGYSPLH
NA	TRBV10-2	TRBJ2-1	ASSDSGGAQF
NA	TRBV6-5	TRBJ2-2	ASSSREAGELF
NA	TRBV15	TRBJ2-7	ATSREGTVYEQY
NA	TRBV4-2	TRBJ1-5	ASSQGDVGNQPQH
NA	TRBV28	TRBJ1-2	ASSLTGPYGYT
once	TRBV28	TRBJ2-5	ASMDRGHEETQY
NA	TRBV28	TRBJ2-7	ASSVTLYEQY
NA	TRBV5-6	TRBJ2-7	ASSLGFLRGQVAYEQY
NA	TRBV4-2	TRBJ2-5	ASSQGGGDKQETQY
NA	TRBV11-2	TRBJ2-3	ASSPGGGLSTDTQY
NA	TRBV18	TRBJ1-1	ASSRGGGLNTEAF
NA	TRBV5-6	TRBJ1-1	ASFLGGTEAF
NA	TRBV9	TRBJ1-1	ASSVAPGLNTEAF
NA	TRBV30	TRBJ2-5	AWSVLGRGRVQETQY
NA	TRBV2	TRBJ1-4	ASTGQGEKLF
NA	TRBV5-1	TRBJ1-3	ASSLRTTADTIY
NA	TRBV7-2	TRBJ2-3	ASSFNRDSVFLYTDTQY
NA	TRBV29-1	TRBJ1-2	SVTPQDRDGGYT
NA	TRBV11-2	TRBJ2-3	ASSPGTLYTQY
NA	TRBV6-1	TRBJ1-2	ASSEREGRAGYT
NA	TRBV6-6	NA	ASTFPGTGFSEQY
NA	TRBV28	TRBJ2-7	ASWDRNYEQY
NA	TRBV28	TRBJ1-3	ASSSGNSGNTIY
NA	TRBV7-2	TRBJ2-7	ASSLGSSVSYEQY
NA	TRBV27	TRBJ1-5	ASSPSGTLKRSNQPQH
NA	TRBV6-6	TRBJ2-7	ASSSPGQVNYEQY
NA	TRBV6-1	TRBJ1-1	ASRVDKINTEAF
NA	TRBV6-5	TRBJ2-7	ASSYFRDSKYEQY
NA	TRBV2	TRBJ1-3	ASSEISTGPSGNTIY
NA	TRBV7-6	TRBJ1-2	ASSLAPGTNYGYT
NA	TRBV5-1	TRBJ1-4	ASSSGQWANEKLF
NA	TRBV19	TRBJ2-5	ASSIDRGTQY
NA	TRBV7-9	TRBJ2-1	ASSFWDRGSYNEQF
NA	TRBV18	TRBJ2-2	ASSPGRENTGELF
NA	TRBV15	TRBJ2-5	ATSREGREVVKTQY
NA	TRBV6-5	TRBJ1-6	ASSQRLGGSPLH
NA	TRBV6-5	TRBJ2-4	ASRSLAGGDIQY
NA	TRBV7-9	TRBJ2-1	ASSSVRLDDEQF
NA	TRBV7-9	TRBJ1-5	ASSLNKGQGKGQPQH
few	TRBV2	TRBJ2-5	ASSGDYQETQY